This TCR beta chain originates from a study of control samples from healthy donors and cancer patients. Profiling relied on immunoSEQ multiplex PCR, and the TCRdb table lists in-frame clones only, not all of them. This sample yields about 120,000 clones, of which roughly 84% are seen a single time; roughly 1.9% belongs to the top ten. This TCR derives from a young man in good health. The material sequenced was blood.

The CDR3 region is CASSVGTSPYEQYF. The CDR3 coding sequence is TGTGCCAGCAGCGTAGGAACTAGTCCCTACGAGCAGTACTTC. The rearrangement links TRBV9 to TRBJ2-7; the D gene is possibly TRBD2 (5 bases). Trimming cost V 0 bases and J 2 bases, with 9 bases left between them. The CDR3 runs 14 residues. The V gene's germline CDR1 is SGDLS and CDR2 YYNGEE.